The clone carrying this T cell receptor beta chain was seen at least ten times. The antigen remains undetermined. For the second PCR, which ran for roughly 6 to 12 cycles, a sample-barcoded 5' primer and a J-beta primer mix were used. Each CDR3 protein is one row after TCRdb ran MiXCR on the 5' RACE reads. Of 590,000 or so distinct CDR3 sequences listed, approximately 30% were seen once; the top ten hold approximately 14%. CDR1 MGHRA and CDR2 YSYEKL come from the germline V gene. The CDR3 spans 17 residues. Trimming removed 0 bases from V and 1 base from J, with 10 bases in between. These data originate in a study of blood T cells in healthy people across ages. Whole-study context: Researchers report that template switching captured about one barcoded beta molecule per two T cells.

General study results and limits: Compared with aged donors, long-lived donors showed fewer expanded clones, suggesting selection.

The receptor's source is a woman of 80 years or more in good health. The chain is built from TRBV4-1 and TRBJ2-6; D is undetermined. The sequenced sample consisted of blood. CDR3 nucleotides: TGCGCCAGCAGCCAAGACGGGCGGCGGTCTGGGGCCAACGTCCTGACTTTC. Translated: CASSQDGRRSGANVLTF.